This paragraph reports one TCR beta chain. There is no known antigen for this receptor. Per-base qualities were not stored, and no clone one base away is much larger. TCRbeta CDR3 regions were amplified from genomic DNA by means of the immunoSEQ Assay, a bias-controlled multiplex PCR. Per the authors' processing: Nucleated cell counts per sample were estimated from amplification of reference gene primers within the assay. Sequence reads were collapsed and filtered to measure the absolute abundance of every unique TCRbeta CDR3 rearrangement. For each sample, productive Simpson clonality was calculated as the square root of Simpson's diversity index over productive rearrangements. As stored in TCRdb, this immuneACCESS dataset retains in-frame rearrangements with V and J assigned. A fraction of the clones does not appear; measured against another copy, unresolved V genes explain less than half of the discrepancy, and the remainder lacks a known reason. That table gives V, J and clone size, and the DNA gave D and trimming. The sample records 170,000 or so clones, about 90% of which are singletons. The ten biggest clones cover more than 6.5% of the sample.

This sample stems from a study of blood T cell repertoires in COVID-19 (dated by TCRdb to 2018 to 2020). About the study as a whole: Samples covering the acute and convalescent phases of COVID-19 were provided by collaborators in the United States, Italy and Spain. Where available, HLA class I and class II types were obtained from metadata supplied by the sample provider rather than from assay-based typing. Sample metadata almost always included a de-identified subject ID, COVID-19 status, age in years and sex. The prospective study material was composed of cDNA or gDNA derived from T cells, B-cell-depleted T cells, or PBMCs. A freely available public database, intended as a resource for researchers studying the immune response to SARS-CoV-2, is where the repertoires were released. Samples came from the ongoing ImmuneRACE study (first 160 participants) plus 1,254 subjects from 6 global collaborators. Subjects who had been exposed to COVID-19, were actively infected with it, or had recovered from it provided the deeply sampled blood TCRbeta repertoires that made up the dataset. Summary of the overall study and its limitations: The amount of clinical and demographic metadata varied by source and participant and was provided uncurated.

The CDR3 starts with the cysteine, ends with the phenylalanine, and has 15 residues. Only the CDR3 DNA stays, 45 bases, in frame from base 1. Taken from the germline V gene, the CDR1 and CDR2 loops are SGHAT and FQNNGV. For this chain, trimming is 0 bases at the V end and 4 bases at the J end, and the number of junction bases without a gene match is 4. In the prospective study, participants were about 18 to 100 years old, resided in about two dozen geographic areas of the United States, and were enrolled through a virtual design. In the prospective study, participants were assigned to cohorts based on the clinical history participants reported in a screening survey and a study questionnaire. Recovered participants in ImmuneRACE Cohort 3 were defined by two consecutive negative NP/OP PCR tests, clearance by a healthcare professional, or resolution of symptoms. Mobile phlebotomists in the prospective study collected whole blood, serum and a nasopharyngeal or oropharyngeal swab from every participant. Additional blood draws and questionnaires over an approximately 2-month period could optionally be provided by prospective study participants. Before DNA extraction, blood samples from the prospective study were shipped at room temperature or frozen.

The rearranged chain carries TRBV11-2 and TRBJ2-3, and 7 junctional nucleotides match TRBD2. Sequences were obtained from PBMCs or T cells enriched from blood (not recorded which). This sequence originates from a woman in her forties or fifties who had recovered from COVID-19. The CDR3 amino acid sequence is: CASSLDGTTSDTQYF. The nucleotides read TGTGCCAGCAGCTTAGATGGGACTACCTCAGATACGCAGTATTTT.